This T cell receptor beta chain was captured in a study of T-cell memory formation after mild COVID-19. General study points: CM and EM subsets held most contracting CD4+ clones; EMRA held CD8+ ones. What remained unconfirmed was the SARS-CoV-2 specificity of second-wave clones peaking on day 37.

This CDR3 comprises 14 residues. The germline gives CDR1 DFQATT, CDR2 SNEGSKA (reference sequence). V lost 1 base to trimming and J lost 0 bases, with 10 bases between them. 5'RACE primed from the constant segment yielded TCR alpha and TCR beta cDNA libraries bearing sample barcodes and UMIs. TCRdb analysed the 5' RACE reads with MiXCR anew, one entry per CDR3 protein. Of some 250,000 distinct CDR3 sequences listed, approximately 9% were seen once; the top ten hold roughly a fifth. There are a few counts of this clonotype. Its antigen is unknown. Material: PBMCs or a T cell subset sorted from them (not recorded which). The receptor was isolated from a man between 18 and 29 years old who had mild COVID-19 (a few samples of this study predate the infection). Cell type and time point are not known. The V gene is TRBV20-1, the J gene TRBJ2-7; D not resolved. CDR3 region: CSARGRHNSYEQYV. For the CDR3, the DNA is TGCAGTGCTAGAGGCAGGCATAACTCCTACGAGCAGTACGTC.